This T cell receptor beta chain was recorded in a study of PD-L1 blockade in urothelial cancer. Looking at the study overall: At 6 weeks and at 3 weeks (second dose) after treatment start, blood was analyzed. Peripheral blood specimens exhibited a median yield of around 150,000 T cells.

Germline V gene lookup returns CDR1 MNHEY and CDR2 SVGAGI. V gave up 8 bases and J gave up 4 bases; unmatched junction bases: 4. The length of the CDR3 is 14 residues. TCR analog templates of synthetic origin were spiked into each PCR. Repertoires were generated with immunoSEQ multiplex PCR, while TCRdb's copy carries only in-frame clones and drops some. The profile covers roughly 45,000 clones, with 88% appearing a single time and roughly 13% taken by the ten largest. Each patient gave between 1 and 8 samples of peripheral blood mononuclear cells, which were collected pretreatment and during treatment.

This sequence was found in a woman aged 55-70 years with urothelial cancer. The chain employs TRBV6-5 and TRBJ1-6; 8 bases are a match to TRBD1. The sample here was PBMCs, taken around atezolizumab (anti-PD-L1) treatment. The chain's CDR3 is CASSGQGYNSPLHF. CDR3 DNA sequence: TGTGCCAGCTCAGGACAGGGTTATAATTCACCCCTCCACTTT.